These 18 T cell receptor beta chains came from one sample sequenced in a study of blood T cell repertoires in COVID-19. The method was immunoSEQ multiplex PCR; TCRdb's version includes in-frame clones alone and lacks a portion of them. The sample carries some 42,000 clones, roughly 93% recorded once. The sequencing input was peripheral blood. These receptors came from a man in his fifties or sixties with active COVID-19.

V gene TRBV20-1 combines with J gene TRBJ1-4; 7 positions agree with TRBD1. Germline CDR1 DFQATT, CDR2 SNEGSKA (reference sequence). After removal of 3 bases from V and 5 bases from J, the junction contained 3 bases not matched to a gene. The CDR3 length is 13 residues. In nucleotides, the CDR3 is TGCAGTGCTAGTGGCAGGGGGAATGAAAAACTGTTTTTT. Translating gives CSASGRGNEKLFF.

The CDR3 reads CASNGGRSANVLTF. CDR3 bases: TGTGCCAGCAATGGCGGGCGGTCGGCCAACGTCCTGACTTTC. The gene calls are TRBV2 and TRBJ2-6, with D possibly TRBD2 on 5 matching bases. The length of the CDR3 is 14 residues. CDR1 SNHLY and CDR2 FYNNEI come from the germline V gene. The V and J ends lost 7 bases and 6 bases respectively, with 13 bases between them.

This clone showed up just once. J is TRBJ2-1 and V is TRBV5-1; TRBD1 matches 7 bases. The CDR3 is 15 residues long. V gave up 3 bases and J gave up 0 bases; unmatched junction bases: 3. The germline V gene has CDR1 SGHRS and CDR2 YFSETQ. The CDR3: CASSSRQGSYNEQFF. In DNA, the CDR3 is TGCGCCAGCAGCTCCCGACAGGGCTCCTACAATGAGCAGTTCTTC.

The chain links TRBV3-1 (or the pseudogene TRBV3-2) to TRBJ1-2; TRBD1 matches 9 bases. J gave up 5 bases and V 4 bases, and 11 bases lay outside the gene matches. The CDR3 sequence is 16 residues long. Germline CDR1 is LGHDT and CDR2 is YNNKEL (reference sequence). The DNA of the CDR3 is TGTGCCAGCAGCCCGACAAACAGGGGGCCTTGGTATGGCTACACCTTC. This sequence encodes CASSPTNRGPWYGYTF.

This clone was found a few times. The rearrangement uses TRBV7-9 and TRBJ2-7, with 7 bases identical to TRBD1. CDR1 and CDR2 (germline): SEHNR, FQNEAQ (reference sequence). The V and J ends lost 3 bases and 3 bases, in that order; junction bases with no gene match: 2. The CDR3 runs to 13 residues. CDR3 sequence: CASSLGQLYEQYF. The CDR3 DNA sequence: TGTGCCAGCAGCTTGGGACAGCTCTACGAGCAGTACTTC.

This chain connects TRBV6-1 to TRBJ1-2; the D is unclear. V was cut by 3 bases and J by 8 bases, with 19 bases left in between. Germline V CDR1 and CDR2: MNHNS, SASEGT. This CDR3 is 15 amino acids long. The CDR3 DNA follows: TGTGCCAGCAGTGATGTGGAGGGAATAGTTGCGGGCTACACCTTC. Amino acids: CASSDVEGIVAGYTF.

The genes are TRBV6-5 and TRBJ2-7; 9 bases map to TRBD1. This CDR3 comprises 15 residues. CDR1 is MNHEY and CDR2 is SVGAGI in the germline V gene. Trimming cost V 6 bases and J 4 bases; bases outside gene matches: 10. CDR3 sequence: CASRVRDREMYEQYF. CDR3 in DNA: TGTGCCAGCAGAGTACGGGACAGGGAAATGTACGAGCAGTACTTC.

As DNA, the CDR3 is TGTGCCAGCAGCTTAGAGGCGGGAAAGCCCCATTACGAGCAGTACTTC. Protein product: CASSLEAGKPHYEQYF. The chain links TRBV7-6 to TRBJ2-7; weak D call: TRBD2 (6 bases). Between the trimmed V and J ends, which lost 1 base and 4 bases, there was a span of 17 bases. Germline CDR1 is SGHVS and CDR2 is FNYEAQ. This CDR3 region has 16 residues.

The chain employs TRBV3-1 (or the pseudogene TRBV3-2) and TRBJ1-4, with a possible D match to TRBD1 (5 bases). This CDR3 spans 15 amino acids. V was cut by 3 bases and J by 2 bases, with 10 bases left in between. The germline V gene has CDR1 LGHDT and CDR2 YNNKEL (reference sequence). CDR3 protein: CASSHHPGTNEKLFF. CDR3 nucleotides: TGTGCCAGCAGCCACCACCCAGGGACTAATGAAAAACTGTTTTTT.

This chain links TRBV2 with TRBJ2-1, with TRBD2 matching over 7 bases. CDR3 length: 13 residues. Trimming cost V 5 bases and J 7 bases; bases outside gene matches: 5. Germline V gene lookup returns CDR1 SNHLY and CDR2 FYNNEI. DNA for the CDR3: TGTGCCAGCAGTAGGCGGGAGACGAATGAGCAGTTCTTC. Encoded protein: CASSRRETNEQFF. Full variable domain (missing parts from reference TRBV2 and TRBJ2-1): EPEVTQTPSHQVTQMGQEVILRCVPISNHLYFYWYRQILGQKVEFLVSFYNNEISEKSEIFDDQFSVERPDGSNFTLKIRSTKLEDSAMYFCASSRRETNEQFFGPGTRLTVL.

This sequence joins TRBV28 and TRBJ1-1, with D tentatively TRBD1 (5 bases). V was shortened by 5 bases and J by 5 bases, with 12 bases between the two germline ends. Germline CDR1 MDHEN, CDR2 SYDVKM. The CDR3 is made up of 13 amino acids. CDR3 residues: CASSQGGRTEAFF. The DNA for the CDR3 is TGTGCCAGCAGTCAGGGTGGGAGGACTGAAGCTTTCTTT.

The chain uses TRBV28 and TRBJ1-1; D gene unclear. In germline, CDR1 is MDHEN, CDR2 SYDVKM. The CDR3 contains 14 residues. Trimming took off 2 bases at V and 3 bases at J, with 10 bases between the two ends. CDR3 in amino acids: CASSLGPGDTEAFF. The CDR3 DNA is TGTGCCAGCAGTTTAGGGCCGGGAGACACTGAAGCTTTCTTT.

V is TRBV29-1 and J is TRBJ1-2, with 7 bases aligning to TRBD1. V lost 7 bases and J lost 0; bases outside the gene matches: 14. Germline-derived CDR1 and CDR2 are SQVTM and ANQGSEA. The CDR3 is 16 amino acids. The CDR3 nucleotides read TGCAGCGCAGCCGGGACAGCGAGAACTGCTAACTATGGCTACACCTTC. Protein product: CSAAGTARTANYGYTF.

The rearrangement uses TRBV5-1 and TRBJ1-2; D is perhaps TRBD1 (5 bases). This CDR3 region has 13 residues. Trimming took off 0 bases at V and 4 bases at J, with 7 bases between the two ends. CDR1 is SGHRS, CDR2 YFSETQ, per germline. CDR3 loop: CASSLGQPYGYTF. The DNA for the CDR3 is TGCGCCAGCAGCTTGGGACAGCCCTATGGCTACACCTTC. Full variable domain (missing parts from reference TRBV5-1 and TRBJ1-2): KAGVTQTPRYLIKTRGQQVTLSCSPISGHRSVSWYQQTPGQGLQFLFEYFSETQRNKGNFPGRFSGRQFSNSRSEMNVSTLELGDSALYLCASSLGQPYGYTFGSGTRLTVV.

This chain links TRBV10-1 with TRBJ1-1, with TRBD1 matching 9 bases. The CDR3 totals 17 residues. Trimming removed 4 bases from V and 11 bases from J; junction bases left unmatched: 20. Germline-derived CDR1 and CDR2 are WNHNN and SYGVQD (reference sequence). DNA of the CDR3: TGCGCCAGCAGTGGATCCTCGGGACAGGGTTTCCCCTTTGGGGCTTTCTTT. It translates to CASSGSSGQGFPFGAFF.

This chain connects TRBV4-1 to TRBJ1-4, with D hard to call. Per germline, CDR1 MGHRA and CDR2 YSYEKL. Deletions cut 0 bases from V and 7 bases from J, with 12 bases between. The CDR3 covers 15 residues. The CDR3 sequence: CASSQEVGRGEKLFF. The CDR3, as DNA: TGCGCCAGCAGCCAAGAAGTAGGACGGGGTGAAAAACTGTTTTTT.

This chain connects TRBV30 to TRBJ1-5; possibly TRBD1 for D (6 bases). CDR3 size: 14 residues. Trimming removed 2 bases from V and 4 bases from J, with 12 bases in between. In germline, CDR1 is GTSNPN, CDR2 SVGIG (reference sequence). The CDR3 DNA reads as TGTGCCTGGAGTCCGGACAGCTCTAATCAGCCCCAGCATTTT. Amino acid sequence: CAWSPDSSNQPQHF.

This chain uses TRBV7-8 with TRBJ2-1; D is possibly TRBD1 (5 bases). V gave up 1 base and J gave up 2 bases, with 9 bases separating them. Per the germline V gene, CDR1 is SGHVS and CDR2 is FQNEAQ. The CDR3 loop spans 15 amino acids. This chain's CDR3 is CASSLEQGPYNEQFF. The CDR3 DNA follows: TGTGCCAGCAGCTTAGAGCAGGGCCCCTACAATGAGCAGTTCTTC.